This T cell receptor (beta chain) was documented in a study of PD-L1 blockade in urothelial cancer. Sequencing used immunoSEQ multiplex PCR; TCRdb keeps in-frame clones, though not all of them. Of 85,000 to 95,000 clones listed, about 89% are singletons. The CDR3 is 12 amino acids. V was shortened by 0 bases and J by 11 bases, with 10 bases between the two germline ends. CDR1 and CDR2 (germline): LNHNV, YYDKDF (reference sequence). Time point indicated: pretreatment peripheral blood. Sequences were derived from PBMCs, sampled around atezolizumab (anti-PD-L1) treatment. The chain links TRBV15 to TRBJ1-1; D ambiguous. This receptor was taken from a woman of 80 years or more with urothelial cancer. DNA of the CDR3: TGTGCCACCAGCAGAGACCTATTCTTTGCTTTCTTT. Protein product: CATSRDLFFAFF.